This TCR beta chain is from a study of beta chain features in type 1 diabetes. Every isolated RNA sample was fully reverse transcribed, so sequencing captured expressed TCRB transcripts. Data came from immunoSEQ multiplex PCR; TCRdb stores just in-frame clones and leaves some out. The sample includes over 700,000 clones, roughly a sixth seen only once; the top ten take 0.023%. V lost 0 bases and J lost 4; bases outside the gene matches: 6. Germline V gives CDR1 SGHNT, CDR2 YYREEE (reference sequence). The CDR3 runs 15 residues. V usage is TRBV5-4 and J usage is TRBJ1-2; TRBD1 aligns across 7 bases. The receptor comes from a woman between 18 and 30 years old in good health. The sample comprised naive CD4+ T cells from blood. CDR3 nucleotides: TGTGCCAGCAGCTTGGGACAGGGTGAGGCCTATGGCTACACCTTC. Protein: CASSLGQGEAYGYTF. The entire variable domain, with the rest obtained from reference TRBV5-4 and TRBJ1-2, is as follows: ETGVTQSPTHLIKTRGQQVTLRCSSQSGHNTVSWYQQALGQGPQFIFQYYREEENGRGNFPPRFSGLQFPNYSSELNVNALELDDSALYLCASSLGQGEAYGYTFGSGTRLTVV.